The sample holds a few counts of the clone carrying this TCR beta chain. TCRdb reprocessed the PCR reads via MiXCR and lists one record per CDR3 protein. This sample has approximately 7,000 distinct CDR3 sequences, with over 40% found just once. This record comes from a study of CD4 and CD8 cells across lung adenocarcinoma regions. Samples came from patients with localized non-small cell lung adenocarcinoma. The CDR3 consists of 14 residues. Unmatched junction bases numbered 3, after V lost 8 bases and J lost 0 bases. Germline V CDR1 and CDR2: MNHEY, SMNVEV (reference sequence). The sequenced material came from CD8+ T cells from the center of a lung tumor. The origin of this receptor is a female donor with lung adenocarcinoma. The CD4 and CD8 labels of this study may be unreliable. The chain uses TRBV27 and TRBJ1-1, with TRBD1 matching 10 bases. For the CDR3, the DNA is TGTGCCAGCTGGACAGGGGGAATGAACACTGAAGCTTTCTTT. Its translation: CASWTGGMNTEAFF.